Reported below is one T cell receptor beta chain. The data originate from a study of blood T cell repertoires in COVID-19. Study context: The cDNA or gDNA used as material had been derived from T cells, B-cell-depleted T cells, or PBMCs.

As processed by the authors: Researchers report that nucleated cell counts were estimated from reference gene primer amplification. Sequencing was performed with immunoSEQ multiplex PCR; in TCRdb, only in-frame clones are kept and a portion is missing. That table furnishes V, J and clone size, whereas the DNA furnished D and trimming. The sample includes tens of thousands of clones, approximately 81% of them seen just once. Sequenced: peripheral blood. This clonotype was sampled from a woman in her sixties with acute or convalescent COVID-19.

The CDR3 protein is CASSPGQTNEKLFF. CDR3 sequence (DNA): TGTGCCAGCTCACCAGGGCAGACTAATGAAAAACTGTTTTTT. The chain combines TRBV18 with TRBJ1-4; D is uncertain. CDR1 KGHSH and CDR2 LQKENI come from the germline V gene. V was pared by 2 bases and J by 2 bases, with 6 bases between. This CDR3 comprises 14 residues.